Described below is a single T cell receptor beta chain sequence and its context. It lacks a known antigen. Per-base quality was not reported, and no clone a single base away is much larger than it. This entry belongs to a study of neurological immune-mediated disorders (dated by TCRdb to the late 2010s). The study in broad terms: Using UMI-based sequencing, the study compared peripheral blood TCR-beta repertoires from patients with HTLV-I-associated myelopathy (HAM/TSP), patients with multiple sclerosis, and healthy controls. Longitudinal samples, technical triplicates and paired sorted CD4+ and CD8+ T-cell subsets, alongside PBMC samples, were included among the approximately 110 TCR-beta libraries. Of the approximately 66 subjects in the cohort, about 14 were HAM/TSP patients, about 35 were multiple sclerosis patients, and some 20 were healthy controls. General study outcomes and caveats: TCR clonal expansion was greatest in HAM/TSP patients and smallest in MS patients, who ranked below even healthy controls. Across subjects, expanded clones never shared an identical CDR3 amino acid sequence, which suggests that the TCR-beta repertoires in every group were private.

Unsorted PBMC libraries were generated from 2 million PBMCs stored in RNAlater at -80 °C until RNA extraction. PBMCs were separated from peripheral blood using Ficoll-Hypaque density gradient centrifugation and then cryopreserved in liquid nitrogen. Its CDR3 holds 14 amino acids, cysteine through phenylalanine. Just the 42-base CDR3 DNA is kept, in frame starting at base 1. Via the germline V gene, CDR1 is MDHEN and CDR2 SYDVKM. Trimming removed 5 bases from V and 7 bases from J; the gene matches leave 5 bases unexplained. cDNA was synthesized by template-switch 5'RACE using a primer carrying a 10-nucleotide random unique molecular identifier by which each TCR transcript was tagged. Every sequencing run covered 15-18 subjects and yielded more than 180 million TCR-beta sequences. Total RNA was extracted with the RNeasy kit. The KAPA Real-time Library Amplification kit was used to amplify TCR-beta VDJ regions with primers targeting the TCR constant region and the 5'RACE anchor. A first PCR added sample indexes and Illumina adaptors, and a second PCR then raised library yield. After Ampure bead purification, the TCR product of roughly 650 bp was size-selected on a 2% E-gel SizeSelection system. Before pooling, libraries had their quality checked on a Bioanalyzer, their concentration measured with Qubit, and their quantity determined with the Kapa Library Quantification kit. An Illumina HiSeq 2500 sequenced the libraries paired-end 2 x 150 bp. To increase sequence diversity, roughly 25-31% phiX was spiked into each library pool. In the authors' own workflow: Quality-filtered reads were processed with the UMI-based MiGEC pipeline, and over 90% of raw TCR sequences were removed by the MiGEC pipeline during error correction. IMGT germline references were used for alignment of VDJ genes, and clonotypes were defined by a unique CDR3 amino acid sequence together with V-J genes. VDJtools evaluated clonal expansion, Shannon diversity and CDR3 relatedness (CalcPairwiseDistances, ClusterSamples); CLCbio workbench built phylogenetic trees. Expanded clones were defined as having at least 8 unique UMIs, based on coefficient-of-variation modelling across technical triplicates. The raw public reads went through TCRdb reprocessing: fastp at Q25, MiXCR clone calling, in-frame beta chains kept. Here each entry gathers all rows of one CDR3 protein and keeps the most common genes and DNA. TCRdb, not the authors, supplied the V and J calls. Counted in this sample were some 38,000 distinct CDR3 sequences; 11% to 15% of them appeared once. Around 27% of the sample comes from the top ten.

Recombination linked TRBV28 to TRBJ2-1, with TRBD1 matching 10 junction bases. The receptor comes from a woman aged 45-65 years with HTLV-1-associated myelopathy (HAM/TSP). Sequenced material: PBMCs. For the CDR3, the sequence is CASSRQGAGNEQFF. Read as DNA, the sequence is TGTGCCAGCAGTCGACAGGGGGCAGGTAATGAGCAGTTCTTC. With the portions outside the CDR3 filled from the reference TRBV28 and TRBJ2-1 genes, the complete variable region becomes DVKVTQSSRYLVKRTGEKVFLECVQDMDHENMFWYRQDPGLGLRLIYFSYDVKMKEKGDIPEGYSVSREKKERFSLILESASTNQTSMYLCASSRQGAGNEQFFGPGTRLTVL.